This note documents a single T cell receptor (beta chain) sequence. Its antigen is not known. TCRdb passed the 5' RACE reads through MiXCR, listing each CDR3 protein once. In the table there are about 340,000 distinct CDR3 sequences, approximately 13% of which are singletons. This specimen belongs to a study of T cells after yellow fever vaccination. Study results and caveats: Once the booster was given, most primary-vaccination clones reappeared, at about 97% for CD4 and roughly 90% for CD8. Abundant contaminating clonotypes from the bulk population could appear in FACS-sorted repertoires.

Germline values: CDR1 LGHNA, CDR2 YSLEER. Deletions cut 8 bases from V and 7 bases from J, with 12 bases between. The CDR3 length is 13 residues. V and J are TRBV4-3 and TRBJ1-6; D gene uncertain. The sample in question was CD4+ T cells sorted from PBMCs, obtained 15 days after the yellow fever booster vaccination. The receptor's source is a man aged 18 to 35 who received the YFV17D yellow fever vaccine. The chain's CDR3 is CASGGLRNSPLHF. CDR3 sequence (DNA): TGCGCCAGCGGAGGACTCAGGAATTCACCCCTCCACTTT.